These 9 T cell receptor beta chains were sequenced from one sample in a study of blood T cells in healthy people across ages. Through a sample-barcoded 5' primer and a J-beta primer mix, a second PCR was run for roughly 7 to 12 cycles. TCRdb fed the 5' RACE reads into MiXCR, producing one record per CDR3 protein. The sample records 780,000 or so distinct CDR3 sequences, roughly 56% being singletons. Sequenced input: blood. The receptors shown here come from a man in his forties in good health.

This clonotype turned up a few times. The gene calls are TRBV29-1 and TRBJ2-7; the match to TRBD2 covers 11 bases. The germline V gene encodes CDR1 SQVTM and CDR2 ANQGSEA. The CDR3 spans 16 residues. J gave up 1 base and V 4 bases, and 9 bases lay outside the gene matches. Written as DNA, the CDR3 is TGCAGCGTTGGCGGTTCTAGCGGGAGGAAGTCCTACGAGCAGTACTTC. The encoded protein is CSVGGSSGRKSYEQYF.

V usage is TRBV20-1 and J usage is TRBJ2-2; 7 bases line up with TRBD1. J gave up 4 bases and V 4 bases, and 9 bases lay outside the gene matches. The germline V gene has CDR1 DFQATT and CDR2 SNEGSKA (reference sequence). This CDR3 is built from 15 residues. The CDR3 is CSATRDSFRTGELFF. Here the CDR3 DNA reads TGCAGTGCTACCCGGGACAGCTTCCGCACCGGGGAGCTGTTTTTT.

The chain recombines TRBV28 with TRBJ2-7, with TRBD2 identical over 7 bases. The V segment lost 6 bases and the J segment 0 bases; nucleotides outside the gene matches: 8. The CDR3 covers 15 residues. Germline-derived CDR1 and CDR2 are MDHEN and SYDVKM. The CDR3, as DNA: TGTGCCAGCAGGCGCCGGGCGGGAGACTCCTACGAGCAGTACTTC. This sequence encodes CASRRRAGDSYEQYF. The full variable domain, rest sourced from reference TRBV28 and TRBJ2-7, is DVKVTQSSRYLVKRTGEKVFLECVQDMDHENMFWYRQDPGLGLRLIYFSYDVKMKEKGDIPEGYSVSREKKERFSLILESASTNQTSMYLCASRRRAGDSYEQYFGPGTRLTVT.

This clonotype has just a few counts. This chain uses TRBV27 with TRBJ2-3; D ambiguous. In germline, CDR1 is MNHEY, CDR2 SMNVEV (reference sequence). Between the trimmed V and J ends, which lost 5 bases and 0 bases, there was a span of 12 bases. CDR3 size: 15 residues. CDR3 amino acids: CASSILRASTDTQYF. DNA for the CDR3: TGTGCCAGCAGTATTTTAAGGGCGAGCACAGATACGCAGTATTTT.

This clonotype was seen a few times. J is TRBJ2-5 and V is TRBV5-1; D is possibly TRBD2 (6 bases). This CDR3 is built from 15 residues. CDR1 and CDR2 from the germline V gene are SGHRS and YFSETQ. V lost 2 bases and J lost 5, with 16 bases in between. The CDR3 sequence is CASSFGGYTEETQYF. The CDR3 bases are TGCGCCAGCAGCTTTGGAGGGTATACGGAGGAGACCCAGTACTTC.

This clonotype was counted a single time. The chain carries TRBV5-1 and TRBJ2-5, with no clear D. The ends were cut back, 0 bases at V and 4 bases at J, with 13 bases in the middle. Germline V gene data show CDR1 as SGHRS and CDR2 as YFSETQ. The CDR3 spans 15 residues. CDR3 DNA: TGCGCCAGCAGCTTGGGCCGAAAAGAAGGAGAGACCCAGTACTTC. The encoded protein is CASSLGRKEGETQYF.

The rearrangement links TRBV9 to TRBJ2-5; D is possibly TRBD1 or TRBD2 (6 bases each). Germline V gene lookup returns CDR1 SGDLS and CDR2 YYNGEE. Deletions cut 3 bases from V and 4 bases from J, with 13 bases between. This CDR3 is 14 amino acids long. The CDR3 nucleotides are TGTGCCAGCAGCGCCGACGGGGGCGCAGAGACCCAGTACTTC. Its translation is CASSADGGAETQYF.

The chain carries TRBV6-5 and TRBJ2-5, with 9 bases matching TRBD1. The DNA matches TRBJ2-7 better at its end, which makes the J call doubtful. Germline V gene data show CDR1 as MNHEY and CDR2 as SVGAGI. The CDR3 totals 15 residues. This CDR3 is CATEALGTGKLEQYF. CDR3 in DNA: TGTGCCACCGAAGCCTTGGGGACAGGGAAACTCGAGCAGTACTTC.

The genes are TRBV7-2 and TRBJ2-7, with D tentatively TRBD1 or TRBD2 (5 bases each). The CDR3 loop spans 17 amino acids. Trimming pared 5 bases from V and 2 bases from J, leaving 22 bases between. CDR1 is SGHTA and CDR2 is FQGNSA in the germline V gene. CDR3 sequence reads: CASSPNQPGRRTYEQYF. The DNA of the CDR3 is TGTGCCAGCAGCCCGAATCAACCGGGACGGAGAACCTACGAGCAGTACTTC. Combining the CDR3 with reference TRBV7-2 and TRBJ2-7 gives the whole variable domain GAGVSQSPSNKVTEKGKDVELRCDPISGHTALYWYRQSLGQGLEFLIYFQGNSAPDKSGLPSDRFSAERTGGSVSTLTIQRTQQEDSAVYLCASSPNQPGRRTYEQYFGPGTRLTVT.